This T cell receptor beta chain was retrieved from a study of Graves' ophthalmopathy and Graves' hyperthyroidism. This clonotype was counted between two and nine times. Its target is not known. This CDR3 is 13 amino acids long. Germline-derived CDR1 and CDR2 are SNHLY and FYNNEI. V was cut by 4 bases and J by 2 bases, with 7 bases left in between. Overall study results and limits: For predicting ophthalmopathy progression, the model had approximately 70% sensitivity and 72% to 75% specificity.

From RNA, the CDR3 regions of TCR beta chains were amplified and sequenced. Following a first-round RT-PCR that used HTBI primers, a second-round multiplex PCR was carried out. TCRdb reanalysed the multiplex PCR reads using MiXCR and keeps one entry per CDR3 protein. This repertoire shows about 550,000 distinct CDR3 sequences, under 40% found once; its top ten account for about 4%. The sequencing input was peripheral blood or thyroid tissue (not recorded which). This receptor was identified in an adult man with Graves' hyperthyroidism. V usage is TRBV2 and J usage is TRBJ2-3; the D is unclear. CDR3 coding DNA: TGTGCCAGCAGTGTCGAGTTCACAGATACGCAGTATTTT. The encoded protein is CASSVEFTDTQYF.